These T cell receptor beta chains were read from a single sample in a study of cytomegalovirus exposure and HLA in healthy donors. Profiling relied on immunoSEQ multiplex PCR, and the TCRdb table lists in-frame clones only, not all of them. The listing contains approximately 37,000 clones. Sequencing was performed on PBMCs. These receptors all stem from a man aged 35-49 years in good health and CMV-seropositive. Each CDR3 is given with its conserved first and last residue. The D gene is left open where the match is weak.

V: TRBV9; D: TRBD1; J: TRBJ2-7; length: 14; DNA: TGTGCCAGCAGCAGCGGACAGGGGGCATACGAGCAGTACTTC; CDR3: CASSSGQGAYEQYF
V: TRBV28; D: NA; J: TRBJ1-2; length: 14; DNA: TGTGCCAGCAGTTTATGGAACTTACAGGGAAAGAAGACCTTC; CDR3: CASSLWNLQGKKTF
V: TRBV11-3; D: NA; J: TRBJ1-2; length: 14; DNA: TGTGCCAGCAGCACTGGACAGTCCAATTATGGCTACACCTTC; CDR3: CASSTGQSNYGYTF
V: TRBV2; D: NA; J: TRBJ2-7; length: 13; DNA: TGTGCCAGCAGTGTAGGCAGGCTCAACGAGCAGTACTTC; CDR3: CASSVGRLNEQYF
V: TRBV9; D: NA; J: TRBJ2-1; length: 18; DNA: TGTGCCAGCAGCGTAGATTTAATCGACGAGGGCTCCTACAATGAGCAGTTCTTC; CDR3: CASSVDLIDEGSYNEQFF
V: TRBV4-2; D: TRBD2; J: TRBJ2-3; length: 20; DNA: TGTGCCAGCAGCCAAGAGGCAAGGACTAGCGGGAGATCTGTAGGCGATACGCAGTATTTT; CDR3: CASSQEARTSGRSVGDTQYF
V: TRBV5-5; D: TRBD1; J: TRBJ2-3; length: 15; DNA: TGTGCCAGCAGCTTGGGACAGGGGGCAGTAGATACGCAGTATTTT; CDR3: CASSLGQGAVDTQYF
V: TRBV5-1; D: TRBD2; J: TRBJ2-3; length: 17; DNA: TGCGCCAGCAGCTTGATACTAGCGGGGGAAGGCGCAGATACGCAGTATTTT; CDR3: CASSLILAGEGADTQYF
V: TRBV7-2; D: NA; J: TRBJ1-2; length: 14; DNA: TGTGCCAGCGCGGACAGCGAAGCTAACTATGGCTACACCTTC; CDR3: CASADSEANYGYTF
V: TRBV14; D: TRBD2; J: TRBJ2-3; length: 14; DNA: TGTGCCAGCAGCCGAGGACTAGCTGCAGATACGCAGTATTTT; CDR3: CASSRGLAADTQYF
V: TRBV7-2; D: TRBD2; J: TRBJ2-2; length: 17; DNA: TGTGCCAGCAGCTTAGTTGGGGGAGGGCCGGGGACCGGGGAGCTGTTTTTT; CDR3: CASSLVGGGPGTGELFF
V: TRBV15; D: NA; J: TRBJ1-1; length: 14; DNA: TGTGCCACCAGCAGGGAATCAGGGAACACTGAAGCTTTCTTT; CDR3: CATSRESGNTEAFF
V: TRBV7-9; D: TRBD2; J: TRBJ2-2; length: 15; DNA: TGTGCCGGCCCCCGAGCGGGAGGGCCCACCGGGGAGCTGTTTTTT; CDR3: CAGPRAGGPTGELFF
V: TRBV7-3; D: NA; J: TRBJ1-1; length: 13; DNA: TGTGCCAGCAGCCTCCAGGAGAACACTGAAGCTTTCTTT; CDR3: CASSLQENTEAFF
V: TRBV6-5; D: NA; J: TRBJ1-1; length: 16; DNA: TGTGCCAGCAGTTACTCGGGCAGGGTGAAGAACACCGAAGCTTTCTTT; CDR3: CASSYSGRVKNTEAFF
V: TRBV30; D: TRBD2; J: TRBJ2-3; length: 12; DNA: TGTGCCTGGGAGCGGGAGAGGGATACGCAGTATTTT; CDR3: CAWERERDTQYF
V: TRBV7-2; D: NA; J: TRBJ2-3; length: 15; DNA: TGTGCCAGCAGCTTAGGGATTAGCGATAGAGATACGCAGTATTTT; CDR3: CASSLGISDRDTQYF
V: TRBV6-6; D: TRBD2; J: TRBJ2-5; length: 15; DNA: TGTGCCAGCACCCAAATGGGCGGGAGGGGGGAGACCCAGTACTTC; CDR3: CASTQMGGRGETQYF
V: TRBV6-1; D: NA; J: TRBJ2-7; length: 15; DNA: TGTGCCAGCAGTGAAGCGGGGCAGGCCTCCTACGAGCAGTACTTC; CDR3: CASSEAGQASYEQYF
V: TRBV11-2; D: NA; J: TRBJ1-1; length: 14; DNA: TGTGCCAGCAGCTTCGGTCAGGGGAACACTGAAGCTTTCTTT; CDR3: CASSFGQGNTEAFF
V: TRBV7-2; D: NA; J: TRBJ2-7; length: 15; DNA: TGTGCCAGCAGCTTAATGGCAGGCGATACCTACGAGCAGTACTTC; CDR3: CASSLMAGDTYEQYF
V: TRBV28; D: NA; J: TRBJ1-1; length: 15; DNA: TGTGCCAGCAGCTTTCCTGACAGGAGGAACACTGAAGCTTTCTTT; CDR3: CASSFPDRRNTEAFF
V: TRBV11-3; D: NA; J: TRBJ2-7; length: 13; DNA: TGTGCCAGCAGCTCAGGGACTTTGGGTGAGCAGTACTTC; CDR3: CASSSGTLGEQYF